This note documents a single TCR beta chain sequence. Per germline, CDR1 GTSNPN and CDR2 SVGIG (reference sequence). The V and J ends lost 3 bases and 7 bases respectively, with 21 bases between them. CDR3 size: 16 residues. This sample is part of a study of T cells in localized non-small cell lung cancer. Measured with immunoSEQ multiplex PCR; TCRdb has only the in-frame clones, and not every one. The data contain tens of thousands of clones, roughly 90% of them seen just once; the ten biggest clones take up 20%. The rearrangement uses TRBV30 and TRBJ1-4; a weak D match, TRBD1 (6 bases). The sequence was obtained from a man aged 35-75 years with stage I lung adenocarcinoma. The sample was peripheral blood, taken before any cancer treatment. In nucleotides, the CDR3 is TGTGCCTGGAGCCGACCTCCAGGGGTAGGAGGTGAAAAACTGTTTTTT. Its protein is CAWSRPPGVGGEKLFF.